This T cell receptor beta chain emerged from a study of blood T cells in healthy people across ages (dated by TCRdb to the mid-2010s). As for the study more broadly: In model experiments, template switching captured roughly one uniquely barcoded TCR beta cDNA molecule for every two T cells. Age-related changes in TCR beta repertoire diversity were measured in the study by deep sequencing normalized with unique cDNA molecular identifiers. The donors were divided into four age groups: young (average around 16 years), middle-aged (approximately 39), aged (about 56) and long-lived (approximately 74). To avoid experimental bias, donors of different ages were distributed randomly across sequencing lanes. The study analyzed two additional independent replicas of 1 million unique cDNA reads from the same blood draw for two donors, one aged 18 to 30 and one aged 80 or older. The study at large found these results: As age increased, observed TCR beta diversity per million T cells dropped in a roughly linear way, and a significant reduction was already evident by age about 40. A strong correlation was found between observed TCR beta diversity and the percentage of naive T cells measured by flow cytometry. Conclusive comparison of naive and antigen-experienced compartments was prevented by the profiling of bulk unsorted PBMCs. The long-lived group showed more naive CD4+ T cells, fewer expanded clones and increased TCR diversity than the aged group, suggesting age selection. Estimates of total diversity based on one million sequenced T cells were regarded as lower bounds and as underestimates. Because the CMV infection status of the donors was unknown, age-related changes in expanded clonotypes may potentially have been confounded.

To prepare the library, 5' RACE was applied. The reads were generated on an Illumina HiSeq 2500. The second PCR ran for roughly 7 to 12 cycles and used a J-beta primer mix along with a sample-barcoded 5' primer. Each TCR beta cDNA molecule received a unique molecular identifier from a template-switch 5' adaptor carrying 12 random nucleotides. Each sample yielded at least 2.5 million CDR3-containing paired-end reads. All of the RNA was converted into first-strand cDNA using the Mint cDNA synthesis kit, with a TRBC-specific oligonucleotide serving as the primer. After uracil-DNA glycosylase treatment, a first 18-cycle PCR used universal primers M1SS and BC2_uni_R on all cDNA. The original methods were these. For normalization, 1 million high-quality reads were randomly selected from each sample, with every read carrying a distinct molecular identifier. Reads with shared molecular identifiers were discarded instead of being binned into consensus sequences. MiTCR, set to a Q25 quality threshold and the strictest error-elimination algorithm, was used for CDR3 identification, clonotype clustering and error correction. A nonparametric unseen species model with Euler transformation was used to estimate a lower bound on total TCR beta diversity. TCRdb passed the public sequencing reads through fastp at Q25 and MiXCR, retaining productive beta sequences. Rows merge per CDR3 protein into single entries with the most common DNA and genes. The V and J calls come from TCRdb's annotation, not from the publication. The sample table records under 750,000 distinct CDR3 sequences; 40% to 50% of these occur just once. Approximately 25% of the sample rests with the top ten.

Details on this clonotype: Its antigen is still unknown. Germline is not matched at one junction end, which may reflect a read error.

The CDR3 covers 15 residues, taking in both the cysteine and the phenylalanine. Only the CDR3 DNA stays, 45 bases, in frame from base 1. From the germline V gene (reference sequence), CDR1 is SGHKS and CDR2 is YYEKEE. Systemically healthy Caucasian individuals from Russia, some 38 in total and aged about 6 to 100 years, were included as donors. Around 10 milliliters of peripheral blood were collected from each donor into EDTA-treated Vacutainer tubes. Ficoll-Paque density-gradient centrifugation was used to isolate PBMCs, with at least 6.5 million per sample. Total RNA was extracted from PBMCs with Trizol reagent, with at least 5.5 micrograms obtained per sample. For every donor, flow cytometry on a PBMC aliquot measured the percentage of naive CD45RAhigh/CD27high T cells.

The V and J segments used are TRBV5-5 and TRBJ1-4; the D gene identity is not certain. This receptor was identified in a man older than 75 in good health. Sequencing was done on a sample of blood. The sequenced DNA is TGTGCCAGTAGCTTCTCGGTAAAGTTTAATGAAAAACTGTTTTTT. It encodes CASSFSVKFNEKLFF.